Reported below is one T cell receptor (beta chain). The source of the sample is a study of blood T cell repertoires in COVID-19. For the study at large: Nucleic acid was either cDNA or gDNA, and it came from T cells, B-cell-depleted T cells, or PBMCs.

TCRdb keeps only in-frame clones here, not all; method: immunoSEQ multiplex PCR. The sample has approximately 100,000 clones, 80% to 95% seen once. Germline loops: CDR1 MNHEY, CDR2 SVGAGI. Germline trimming cut 4 bases from V and 10 bases from J; bases unmatched to any gene: 6. The CDR3 loop spans 13 amino acids. V is TRBV6-5 and J is TRBJ1-2; 10 bases align to TRBD1. The sample taken for sequencing was peripheral blood. This sequence originates from a man between 60 and 75 years old with acute or convalescent COVID-19. The CDR3, as DNA: TGTGCCAGCAGTTGGGACAGGGGAAGGGACTACACCTTC. Amino acid sequence: CASSWDRGRDYTF.